The clone carrying this T cell receptor (beta chain) was observed a handful of times. Its specificity is not known. The sample is drawn from a study of T cell responses to AZD1222 COVID-19 vaccine. Clones were sequenced by immunoSEQ multiplex PCR, and TCRdb holds only the in-frame ones, with some missing. The profile shows around 150,000 clones, 92% of them singletons. Germline assignment: CDR1 KGHSH and CDR2 LQKENI. The ends were cut back, 6 bases at V and 6 bases at J, with 17 bases in the middle. The CDR3 runs 15 residues. Study-wide results and caveats: The donor group comprised mostly white British people and more females; the analysis possibly underestimated clonal diversity. At 160-218 and 743-854, vaccine-associated CD4 TCRs were dominant, and they spanned spike. Baseline seropositivity occurred in only a handful of AZD1222 recipients. It was only after the peak T cell response that any repertoires were sampled.

The chain recombines TRBV18 with TRBJ2-2; D may be TRBD1 or TRBD2 (5 bases each). This TCR was sampled from an adult in good health. Sequenced here: peripheral blood, sampled on day 0 of MenACWY control vaccination. CDR3 DNA sequence: TGTGCCAGCTCGTCAGGTGTTTGGGGGTCCGGGGAGCTGTTTTTT. It is translated as CASSSGVWGSGELFF.